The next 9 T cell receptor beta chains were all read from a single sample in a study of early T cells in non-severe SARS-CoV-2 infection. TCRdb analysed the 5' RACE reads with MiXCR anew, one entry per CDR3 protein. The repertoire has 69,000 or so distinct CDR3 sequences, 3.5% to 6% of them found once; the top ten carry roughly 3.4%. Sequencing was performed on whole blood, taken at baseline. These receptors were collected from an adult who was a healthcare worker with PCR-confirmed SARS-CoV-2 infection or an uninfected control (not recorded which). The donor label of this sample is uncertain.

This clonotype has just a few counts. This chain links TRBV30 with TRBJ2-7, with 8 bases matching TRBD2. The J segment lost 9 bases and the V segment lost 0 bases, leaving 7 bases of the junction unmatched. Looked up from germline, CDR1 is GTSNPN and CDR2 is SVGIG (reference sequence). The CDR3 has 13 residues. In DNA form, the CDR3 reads TGTGCCTGGAGTGTATCGGGAGGGGTCGGGCAGTACTTC. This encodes CAWSVSGGVGQYF.

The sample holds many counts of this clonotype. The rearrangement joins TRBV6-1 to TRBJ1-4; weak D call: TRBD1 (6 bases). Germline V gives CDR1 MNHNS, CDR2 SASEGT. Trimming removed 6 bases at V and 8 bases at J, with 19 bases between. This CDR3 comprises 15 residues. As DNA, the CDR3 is TGTGCCAGCAGACGCTCAGGGGTGGCTGGCGAAAAACTGTTTTTT. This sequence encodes CASRRSGVAGEKLFF.

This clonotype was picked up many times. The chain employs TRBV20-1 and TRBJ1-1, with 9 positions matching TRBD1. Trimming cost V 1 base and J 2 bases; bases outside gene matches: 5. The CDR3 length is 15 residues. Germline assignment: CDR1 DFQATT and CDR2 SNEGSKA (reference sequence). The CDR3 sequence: CSARGDRDFNTEAFF. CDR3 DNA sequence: TGCAGTGCTAGAGGGGACAGGGATTTTAACACTGAAGCTTTCTTT.

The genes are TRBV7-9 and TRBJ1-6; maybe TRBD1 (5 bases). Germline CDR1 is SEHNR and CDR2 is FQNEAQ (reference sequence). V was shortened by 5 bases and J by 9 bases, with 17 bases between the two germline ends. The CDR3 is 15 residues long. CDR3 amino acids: CASSTQGTKGSPLHF. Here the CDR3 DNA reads TGTGCCAGCAGCACGCAGGGTACCAAAGGTTCACCCCTCCACTTT.

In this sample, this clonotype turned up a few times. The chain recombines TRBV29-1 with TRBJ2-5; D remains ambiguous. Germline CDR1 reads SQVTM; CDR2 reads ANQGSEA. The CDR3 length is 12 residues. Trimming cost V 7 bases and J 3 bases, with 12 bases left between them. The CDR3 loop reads CSAAQQKETQYF. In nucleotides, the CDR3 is TGCAGCGCCGCCCAGCAGAAAGAGACCCAGTACTTC.

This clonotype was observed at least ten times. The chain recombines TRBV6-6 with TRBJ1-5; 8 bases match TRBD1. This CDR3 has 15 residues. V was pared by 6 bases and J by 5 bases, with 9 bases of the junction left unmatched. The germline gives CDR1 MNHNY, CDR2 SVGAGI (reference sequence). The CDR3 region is CASSRRDRSDQPQHF. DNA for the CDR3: TGTGCCAGCAGCCGCCGGGACAGGAGCGATCAGCCCCAGCATTTT.

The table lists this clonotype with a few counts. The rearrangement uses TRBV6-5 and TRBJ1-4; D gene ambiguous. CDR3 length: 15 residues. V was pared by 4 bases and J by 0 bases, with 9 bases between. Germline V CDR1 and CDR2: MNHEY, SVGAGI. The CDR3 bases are TGTGCCAGCAGTTTTGATACGGCAACTAATGAAAAACTGTTTTTT. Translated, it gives CASSFDTATNEKLFF.

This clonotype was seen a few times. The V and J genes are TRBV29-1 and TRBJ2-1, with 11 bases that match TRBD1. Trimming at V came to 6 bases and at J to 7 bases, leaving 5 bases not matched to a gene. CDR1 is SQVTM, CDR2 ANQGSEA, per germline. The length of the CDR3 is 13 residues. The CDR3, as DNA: TGCAGCGTCGAGGGACAGGGGGGGAATGAGCAGTTCTTC. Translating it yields CSVEGQGGNEQFF.

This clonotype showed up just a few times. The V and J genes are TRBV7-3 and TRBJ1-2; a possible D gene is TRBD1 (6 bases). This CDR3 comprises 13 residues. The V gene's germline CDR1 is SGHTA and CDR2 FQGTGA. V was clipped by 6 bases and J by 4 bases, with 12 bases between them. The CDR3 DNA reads TGTGCCAGCAGGTTATCAGGGGCCTATGGCTACACCTTC. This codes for CASRLSGAYGYTF. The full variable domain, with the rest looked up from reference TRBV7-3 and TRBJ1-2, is GAGVSQTPSNKVTEKGKYVELRCDPISGHTALYWYRQSLGQGPEFLIYFQGTGAADDSGLPNDRFFAVRPEGSVSTLKIQRTERGDSAVYLCASRLSGAYGYTFGSGTRLTVV.